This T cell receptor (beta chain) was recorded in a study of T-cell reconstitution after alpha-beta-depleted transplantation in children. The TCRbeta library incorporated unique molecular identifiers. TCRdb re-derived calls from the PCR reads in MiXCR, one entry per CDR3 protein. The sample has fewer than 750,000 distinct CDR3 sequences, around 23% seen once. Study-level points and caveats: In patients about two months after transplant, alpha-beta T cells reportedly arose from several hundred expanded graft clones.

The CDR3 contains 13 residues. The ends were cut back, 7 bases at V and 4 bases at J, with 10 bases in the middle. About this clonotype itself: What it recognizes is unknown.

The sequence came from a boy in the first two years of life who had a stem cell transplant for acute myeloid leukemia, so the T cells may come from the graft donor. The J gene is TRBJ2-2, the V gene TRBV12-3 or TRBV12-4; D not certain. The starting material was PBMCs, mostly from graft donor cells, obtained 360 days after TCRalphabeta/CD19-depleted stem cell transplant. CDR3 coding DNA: TGTGCCAGCACTTTCGGACCCACCGGGGAGCTGTTTTTT. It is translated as CASTFGPTGELFF.